This TCR beta chain was retrieved from a study of blood T cell repertoires in COVID-19. Overall study context: Sites across the United States, Italy and Spain contributed samples from acute and convalescent COVID-19. PBMCs, B-cell-depleted T cells, or T cells were the source of the cDNA or gDNA that made up the material.

Patients from Seattle were sampled longitudinally, starting during active infection. Authors' data handling: Amplifying reference gene primers gave estimates of nucleated cell counts. Clones were read by immunoSEQ multiplex PCR, and TCRdb kept only the in-frame ones, dropping some. The DNA was the basis for D and trimming; V, J and clone size are from that table. The repertoire holds fewer than 700,000 clones, with roughly 91% as singletons. CDR3 length equals 16 residues. V was shortened by 1 base and J by 4 bases, with 16 bases between the two germline ends. Germline V gene lookup returns CDR1 MNHNS and CDR2 SASEGT.

This chain links TRBV6-1 with TRBJ1-2; no definite D call. The specimen was peripheral blood. This clonotype was obtained from a woman between 45 and 65 years old with COVID-19, enrolled during active disease. The CDR3 here is CASSEGGGQPGYGYTF. The DNA of the CDR3 is TGTGCCAGCAGTGAAGGGGGAGGCCAGCCAGGCTATGGCTACACCTTC.